Sequencing of this T cell receptor (beta chain) was carried out in a study of T cell changes during pregnancy in multiple sclerosis. The CDR3 is made up of 15 amino acids. CDR1 is MNHEY and CDR2 is SVGAGI in the germline V gene. Unmatched junction bases numbered 11, after V lost 5 bases and J lost 7 bases. Assay used: immunoSEQ multiplex PCR; TCRdb lists only in-frame clones, some missing. Of 69,000 or so clones listed, almost 95% are singletons. The chain combines TRBV6-5 with TRBJ1-5; TRBD1 agrees at 7 bases. Sequences were derived from peripheral blood, sampled before pregnancy. The TCR sequence derives from a female donor with multiple sclerosis, enrolled in a pregnancy study. As DNA, the CDR3 is TGTGCCAGCAGTAAAACAGGGGCCTGGGGACAGCCCCAGCATTTT. Protein: CASSKTGAWGQPQHF.